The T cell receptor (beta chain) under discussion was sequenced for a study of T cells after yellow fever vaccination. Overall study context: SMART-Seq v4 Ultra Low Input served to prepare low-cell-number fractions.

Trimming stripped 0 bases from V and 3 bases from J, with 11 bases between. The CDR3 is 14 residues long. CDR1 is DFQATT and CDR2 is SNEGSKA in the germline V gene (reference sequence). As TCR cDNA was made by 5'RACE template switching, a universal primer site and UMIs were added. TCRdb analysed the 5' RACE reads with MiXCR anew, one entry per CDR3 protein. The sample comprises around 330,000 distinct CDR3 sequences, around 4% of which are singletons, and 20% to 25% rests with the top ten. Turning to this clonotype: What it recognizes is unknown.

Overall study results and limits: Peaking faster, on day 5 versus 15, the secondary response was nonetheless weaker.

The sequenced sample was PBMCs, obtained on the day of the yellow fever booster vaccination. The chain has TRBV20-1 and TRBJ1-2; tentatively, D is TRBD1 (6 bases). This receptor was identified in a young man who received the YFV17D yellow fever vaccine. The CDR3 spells CSAREQGPHYGYTF. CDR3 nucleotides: TGCAGTGCTAGAGAGCAGGGGCCGCACTATGGCTACACCTTC.